A selection of T cell receptor beta chains follows, all from one sample in a study of blood T cell repertoires in COVID-19. Assay: immunoSEQ multiplex PCR; the TCRdb copy retains only in-frame clones and omits some. The repertoire holds 500,000 or so clones, with 87% as singletons. Sequencing was done on a sample of PBMCs or T cells enriched from blood (not recorded which). The receptors shown here come from a woman aged 18-30 years who had recovered from COVID-19. The CDR3 runs from the conserved cysteine through the conserved F or W. Fields, in order: J gene, D gene, V gene, clone size, CDR3 protein, CDR3 DNA. A D gene is named only where the DNA matches it firmly. Size values are once, few and many counts, or a class for expanded clones, and some rows have none.

J gene: TRBJ2-7; D gene: -; V gene: TRBV4-1; clone size: -; CDR3 protein: CASSQVGRPYEQYF; CDR3 DNA: TGCGCCAGCAGCCAAGTCGGCAGGCCTTACGAGCAGTACTTC
J gene: TRBJ1-2; D gene: -; V gene: TRBV29-1; clone size: -; CDR3 protein: CSAGYGGISSNGYTF; CDR3 DNA: TGCAGCGCAGGGTACGGGGGGATATCTTCGAATGGCTACACCTTC
J gene: TRBJ1-5; D gene: -; V gene: TRBV19; clone size: -; CDR3 protein: CASSIGSGQPQHF; CDR3 DNA: TGTGCCAGTAGTATAGGGAGCGGTCAGCCCCAGCATTTT
J gene: TRBJ2-3; D gene: -; V gene: TRBV5-1; clone size: -; CDR3 protein: CASSSTAYTDTQYF; CDR3 DNA: TGCGCCAGCAGCTCGACAGCCTACACAGATACGCAGTATTTT
J gene: TRBJ2-5; D gene: -; V gene: TRBV9; clone size: -; CDR3 protein: CASSPPGGRETQYF; CDR3 DNA: TGTGCCAGCAGCCCCCCCGGGGGGCGAGAGACCCAGTACTTC
J gene: TRBJ2-7; D gene: -; V gene: TRBV5-8; clone size: -; CDR3 protein: CASSLTGPSSYEQYF; CDR3 DNA: TGTGCCAGCAGTTTAACAGGCCCTTCCTCCTACGAGCAGTACTTC
J gene: TRBJ1-3; D gene: -; V gene: TRBV5-4; clone size: -; CDR3 protein: CASSSTTGGNTIYF; CDR3 DNA: TGTGCCAGCAGCTCCACGACGGGGGGAAACACCATATATTTT
J gene: TRBJ1-1; D gene: -; V gene: TRBV5-1; clone size: -; CDR3 protein: CASSPEAFRTTEAFF; CDR3 DNA: TGCGCCAGCAGCCCGGAGGCTTTCAGAACAACTGAAGCTTTCTTT
J gene: TRBJ1-5; D gene: -; V gene: TRBV3-1/TRBV3-2; clone size: -; CDR3 protein: CASSQGAGGQPQHF; CDR3 DNA: TGTGCCAGCAGCCAAGGCGCTGGCGGACAGCCCCAGCATTTT
J gene: TRBJ2-1; D gene: -; V gene: TRBV28; clone size: -; CDR3 protein: CAMGRAGDEQFF; CDR3 DNA: TGTGCCATGGGCAGGGCTGGCGATGAGCAGTTCTTC
J gene: TRBJ1-5; D gene: -; V gene: TRBV6-5; clone size: few; CDR3 protein: CASMRTVVGQPQHF; CDR3 DNA: TGTGCCAGCATGAGGACAGTCGTCGGTCAGCCCCAGCATTTT
J gene: TRBJ2-6; D gene: -; V gene: TRBV4-1; clone size: -; CDR3 protein: CASSQVDMGFSGANVLTF; CDR3 DNA: TGCGCCAGCAGCCAAGTGGACATGGGATTCTCTGGGGCCAACGTCCTGACTTTC
J gene: TRBJ2-5; D gene: -; V gene: TRBV5-5; clone size: -; CDR3 protein: CASSLGRTTQETQYF; CDR3 DNA: TGTGCCAGCAGCTTGGGGCGGACTACTCAAGAGACCCAGTACTTC
J gene: TRBJ1-3; D gene: -; V gene: TRBV4-1; clone size: -; CDR3 protein: CASSQERTGWGGNTIYF; CDR3 DNA: TGCGCCAGCAGCCAAGAAAGAACAGGCTGGGGTGGAAACACCATATATTTT
J gene: TRBJ1-1; D gene: -; V gene: TRBV5-1; clone size: -; CDR3 protein: CASSSGSKAFF; CDR3 DNA: TGCGCCAGCAGCTCGGGAAGTAAGGCTTTCTTT
J gene: TRBJ1-5; D gene: -; V gene: TRBV2; clone size: few; CDR3 protein: CASKNQGPGQPQHF; CDR3 DNA: TGTGCCAGCAAGAATCAGGGCCCCGGTCAGCCCCAGCATTTT
J gene: TRBJ1-5; D gene: TRBD1; V gene: TRBV19; clone size: few; CDR3 protein: CASSIAGYRGHNQPQHF; CDR3 DNA: TGTGCCAGTAGTATAGCGGGTTACAGGGGTCACAATCAGCCCCAGCATTTT
J gene: TRBJ1-4; D gene: -; V gene: TRBV4-1; clone size: few; CDR3 protein: CASSQDGANNEKLFF; CDR3 DNA: TGCGCCAGCAGCCAAGACGGAGCTAATAATGAAAAACTGTTTTTT
J gene: TRBJ1-2; D gene: -; V gene: TRBV6-2/TRBV6-3; clone size: -; CDR3 protein: CASSPKRGISGYTF; CDR3 DNA: TGTGCCAGCAGCCCCAAACGGGGGATCTCTGGCTACACCTTC
J gene: TRBJ1-2; D gene: -; V gene: TRBV28; clone size: -; CDR3 protein: CASSLLDGLRDGYTF; CDR3 DNA: TGTGCCAGCAGTTTACTGGACGGTCTGAGGGATGGCTACACCTTC
J gene: TRBJ2-7; D gene: TRBD1; V gene: TRBV5-4; clone size: -; CDR3 protein: CASSLEGQGADEQYF; CDR3 DNA: TGTGCCAGCAGCTTGGAGGGACAGGGGGCTGACGAGCAGTACTTC
J gene: TRBJ2-2; D gene: TRBD2; V gene: TRBV3-1/TRBV3-2; clone size: few; CDR3 protein: CASSQEFIAGGPGELFF; CDR3 DNA: TGTGCCAGCAGCCAAGAATTCATAGCGGGGGGGCCCGGGGAGCTGTTTTTT
J gene: TRBJ2-7; D gene: TRBD1; V gene: TRBV15; clone size: -; CDR3 protein: CATSKRDRGNEQYF; CDR3 DNA: TGTGCCACCAGCAAGCGGGACAGGGGAAACGAGCAGTACTTC
J gene: TRBJ2-3; D gene: -; V gene: TRBV4-1; clone size: -; CDR3 protein: CASSQDKTESSTDTQYF; CDR3 DNA: TGCGCCAGCAGCCAAGATAAGACAGAGTCAAGCACAGATACGCAGTATTTT
J gene: TRBJ2-1; D gene: -; V gene: TRBV5-4; clone size: -; CDR3 protein: CASSLIGGGGNNEQFF; CDR3 DNA: TGTGCCAGCAGCTTGATAGGAGGGGGCGGGAACAATGAGCAGTTCTTC
J gene: TRBJ1-3; D gene: -; V gene: TRBV6-5; clone size: -; CDR3 protein: CASARGSGNTIYF; CDR3 DNA: TGTGCCAGCGCCCGGGGCTCTGGAAACACCATATATTTT
J gene: TRBJ1-2; D gene: -; V gene: TRBV7-9; clone size: -; CDR3 protein: CASSPWEANYGYTF; CDR3 DNA: TGTGCCAGCAGCCCCTGGGAGGCTAACTATGGCTACACCTTC
J gene: TRBJ2-5; D gene: TRBD1; V gene: TRBV19; clone size: -; CDR3 protein: CASSPRQGRETQYF; CDR3 DNA: TGTGCCAGTAGTCCAAGACAGGGTAGAGAGACCCAGTACTTC
J gene: TRBJ1-1; D gene: TRBD1; V gene: TRBV5-1; clone size: -; CDR3 protein: CASGSTGGGTEAFF; CDR3 DNA: TGCGCCAGCGGGTCGACAGGGGGCGGCACTGAAGCTTTCTTT
J gene: TRBJ2-3; D gene: -; V gene: TRBV2; clone size: -; CDR3 protein: CASSRGLDTDTQYF; CDR3 DNA: TGTGCCAGCAGTAGGGGTTTAGATACAGATACGCAGTATTTT
J gene: TRBJ2-1; D gene: -; V gene: TRBV30; clone size: -; CDR3 protein: CAWNWFSGSNEQFF; CDR3 DNA: TGTGCCTGGAATTGGTTTAGTGGGAGCAATGAGCAGTTCTTC
J gene: TRBJ1-3; D gene: TRBD1; V gene: TRBV3-1/TRBV3-2; clone size: -; CDR3 protein: CASSQEGQGARRNTIYF; CDR3 DNA: TGTGCCAGCAGCCAAGAGGGACAGGGGGCTCGTCGAAACACCATATATTTT
J gene: TRBJ1-1; D gene: -; V gene: TRBV30; clone size: -; CDR3 protein: CAWSYFDSPNTEAFF; CDR3 DNA: TGTGCCTGGAGTTATTTCGACAGCCCTAACACTGAAGCTTTCTTT
J gene: TRBJ1-2; D gene: TRBD1; V gene: TRBV11-2; clone size: once; CDR3 protein: CASSVPGTVNYGYTF; CDR3 DNA: TGTGCCAGCAGCGTCCCCGGGACAGTGAACTATGGCTACACCTTC
J gene: TRBJ2-4; D gene: -; V gene: TRBV5-8; clone size: -; CDR3 protein: CASSFAVPGNIQYF; CDR3 DNA: TGTGCCAGCAGCTTCGCGGTTCCGGGGAACATTCAGTACTTC